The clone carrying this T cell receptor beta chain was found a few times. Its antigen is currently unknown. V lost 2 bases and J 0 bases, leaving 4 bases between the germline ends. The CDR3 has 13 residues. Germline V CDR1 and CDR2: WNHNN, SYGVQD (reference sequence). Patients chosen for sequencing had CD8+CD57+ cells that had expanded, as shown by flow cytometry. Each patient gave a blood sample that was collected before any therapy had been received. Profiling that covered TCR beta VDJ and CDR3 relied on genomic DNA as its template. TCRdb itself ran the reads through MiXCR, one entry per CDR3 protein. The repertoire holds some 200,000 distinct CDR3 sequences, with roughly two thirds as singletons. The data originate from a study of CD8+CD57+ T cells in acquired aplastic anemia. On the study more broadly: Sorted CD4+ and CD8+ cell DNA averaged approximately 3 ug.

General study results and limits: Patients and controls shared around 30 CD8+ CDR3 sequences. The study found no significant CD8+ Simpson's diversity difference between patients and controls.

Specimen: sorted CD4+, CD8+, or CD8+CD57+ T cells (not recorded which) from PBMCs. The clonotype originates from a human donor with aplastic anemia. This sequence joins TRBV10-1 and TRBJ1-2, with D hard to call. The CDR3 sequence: CASSERPNYGYTF. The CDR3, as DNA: TGCGCCAGCAGTGAGCGACCTAACTATGGCTACACCTTC.